Listed here is a single TCR beta chain. Per germline, CDR1 MNHEY and CDR2 SVGAGI. The CDR3 has 13 residues. V gave up 6 bases and J gave up 0 bases, with 7 bases separating them. Repertoires were generated with immunoSEQ multiplex PCR, while TCRdb's copy carries only in-frame clones and drops some. The sample lists about 60,000 clones; about 86% were seen once. This entry is derived from a study of technical replicates of blood from a few donors. Sequencing was performed on PBMCs. The gene calls are TRBV6-5 and TRBJ2-3; D is perhaps TRBD2 (6 bases). The sequence derives from a human donor in good health. Some clones in this sample may be carry-over from other donors' samples. The CDR3 protein is CASRRDSTDTQYF. The DNA for the CDR3 is TGTGCCAGCAGGCGGGACAGCACAGATACGCAGTATTTT.